The present TCR beta chain was sequenced within a study of CD8+ T cells in alopecia areata. V was shortened by 5 bases and J by 0 bases, with 11 bases between the two germline ends. Per the germline V gene, CDR1 is SEHNR and CDR2 is FQNEAQ (reference sequence). This CDR3 region has 15 residues. Extraction and reverse transcription of RNA yielded cDNA as the sequencing template. Clones were read by immunoSEQ multiplex PCR, and TCRdb kept only the in-frame ones, dropping some. The sample yields 140,000 or so clones, around two thirds seen once. The sequence came from a human donor in good health. This chain links TRBV7-9 with TRBJ2-1; D is unclear. Material for sequencing was CD8+ T cells sorted from blood. CDR3 sequence: CASSAEWSSYNEQFF. The DNA for the CDR3 is TGTGCCAGCAGCGCAGAATGGAGCTCCTACAATGAGCAGTTCTTC.